This T cell receptor (beta chain) was sequenced in a study of blood T cell repertoires in COVID-19. Across the study: Acute and convalescent COVID-19 specimens originated in the United States, Italy and Spain. PBMCs, B-cell-depleted T cells, or T cells provided the cDNA or gDNA that made up the material.

Under the authors' procedure: Amplification of reference gene primers provided the estimated nucleated cell counts. Generated by immunoSEQ multiplex PCR, the TCRdb table keeps only in-frame clones and is missing some. V and J calls plus clone size are reproduced from that table; the DNA served to infer D and trimming. Of over 150,000 clones in the sample, about 86% are singletons; the top ten hold under 9.5%. Germline-derived CDR1 and CDR2 are GTSNPN and SVGIG (reference sequence). Deletions cut 0 bases from V and 2 bases from J, with 11 bases between. The CDR3 sequence is 15 residues long. This clonotype was sampled from a man in his forties or fifties with active or convalescent COVID-19. The genes are TRBV30 and TRBJ2-4, with a weak D call TRBD1 (7 bases). The sample consisted of peripheral blood. CDR3 DNA sequence: TGTGCCTGGAGTGTACAGGGGAGGACCAAAAACATTCAGTACTTC. The encoded protein is CAWSVQGRTKNIQYF.